One and the same sample provided the 23 T cell receptor beta chains below, sequenced in a study of blood T cell repertoires in COVID-19. The protocol was immunoSEQ multiplex PCR, while the TCRdb copy is restricted to in-frame clones and leaves out a portion. Of roughly 260,000 clones in the sample, approximately 83% are singletons; the top ten hold under 2.5%. The sample consisted of PBMCs or T cells enriched from blood (not recorded which). These receptors originate from a woman aged 50 to 65 who had recovered from COVID-19.

This clone was found a few times. The genes are TRBV6-5 and TRBJ2-7; TRBD1 aligns across 9 bases. After removal of 10 bases from V and 4 bases from J, the junction contained 11 bases not matched to a gene. Germline V gene lookup returns CDR1 MNHEY and CDR2 SVGAGI. The CDR3 has 14 residues. CDR3 sequence (DNA): TGTGCCACTAAAACAGGGGGCTTACGTTACGAGCAGTACTTC. Translated: CATKTGGLRYEQYF.

The gene calls are TRBV5-1 and TRBJ1-2; D might be TRBD1 (6 bases). Germline V gene lookup returns CDR1 SGHRS and CDR2 YFSETQ. This CDR3 is built from 13 residues. V lost 4 bases, J lost 2 bases, and 9 bases lay in between. The CDR3 nucleotides are TGCGCCAGCAGCCTACAGGGAAACTATGGCTACACCTTC. This codes for CASSLQGNYGYTF.

The chain has TRBV5-8 and TRBJ2-3, with 10 bases lining up with TRBD1. The germline gives CDR1 SGHTS, CDR2 YDEGEE. The length of the CDR3 is 16 residues. The V and J ends lost 3 bases and 4 bases, in that order; junction bases with no gene match: 8. The CDR3 here is CASSWTRTGGSDTQYF. DNA of the CDR3: TGTGCCAGCAGCTGGACCCGGACAGGGGGATCAGATACGCAGTATTTT.

The table lists this clone with a count of one. The chain is built from TRBV6-1 and TRBJ2-6, with D tentatively TRBD2 (5 bases). Germline loops: CDR1 MNHNS, CDR2 SASEGT. The CDR3 covers 18 residues. Trimming took off 2 bases at V and 4 bases at J, with 18 bases between the two ends. The CDR3 nucleotides are TGTGCCAGCAGTGAAATAGTAGGGCCGGACTCGGGGGCCAACGTCCTGACTTTC. Encoded protein: CASSEIVGPDSGANVLTF.

The chain couples TRBV7-6 to TRBJ2-1, with 7 bases that match TRBD2. This CDR3 is built from 13 residues. V was clipped by 2 bases and J by 8 bases; unmatched bases: 3. Germline CDR1 reads SGHVS; CDR2 reads FNYEAQ. CDR3 nucleotides: TGTGCCAGCAGCTTACCTACTAGCGATGAGCAGTTCTTC. It is translated as CASSLPTSDEQFF.

The rearrangement joins TRBV11-3 to TRBJ1-1, with D unclear. Germline-derived CDR1 and CDR2 are SGHNT and YENEEA. Trimming left V 1 base short and J 0 bases short, with 3 bases between. The CDR3 runs 13 residues. Here the CDR3 reads CASSLAMNTEAFF. DNA of the CDR3: TGTGCCAGCAGCTTAGCCATGAACACTGAAGCTTTCTTT. The variable domain in full, with the rest retrieved from reference TRBV11-3 and TRBJ1-1, is EAGVVQSPRYKIIEKKQPVAFWCNPISGHNTLYWYLQNLGQGPELLIRYENEEAVDDSQLPKDRFSAERLKGVDSTLKIQPAELGDSAVYLCASSLAMNTEAFFGQGTRLTVV.

The chain links TRBV11-2 to TRBJ2-1; TRBD2 agrees at 8 bases. Germline V lookup: CDR1 SGHAT, CDR2 FQNNGV. V gave up 3 bases and J gave up 7 bases; unmatched junction bases: 5. The CDR3 extends over 14 amino acids. The CDR3 protein is CASSFGVAGNEQFF. The CDR3 DNA is TGTGCCAGCAGCTTTGGCGTAGCGGGAAATGAGCAGTTCTTC.

The V gene is TRBV28, the J gene TRBJ1-1; tentative D call: TRBD1 (5 bases). The V gene's germline CDR1 is MDHEN and CDR2 SYDVKM. This CDR3 contains 12 residues. CDR3 residues: CVWGGMNTEAFF. CDR3 DNA: TGTGTCTGGGGGGGAATGAACACTGAAGCTTTCTTT. The complete variable domain, with remaining parts taken from reference TRBV28 and TRBJ1-1, reads DVKVTQSSRYLVKRTGEKVFLECVQDMDHENMFWYRQDPGLGLRLIYFSYDVKMKEKGDIPEGYSVSREKKERFSLILESASTNQTSMYLCVWGGMNTEAFFGQGTRLTVV.

The chain has TRBV4-1 and TRBJ1-5; TRBD1 aligns across 9 bases. Germline V lookup: CDR1 MGHRA, CDR2 YSYEKL. Trimming took 4 bases from V and 0 from J; bases not matched to a gene: 13. This CDR3 spans 19 amino acids. CDR3 in amino acids: CASSPFSGQGSYSNQPQHF. The CDR3 coding sequence is TGCGCCAGCAGCCCCTTTTCGGGACAGGGATCCTATAGCAATCAGCCCCAGCATTTT.

This rearrangement joins TRBV3-1 (or the pseudogene TRBV3-2) to TRBJ2-1; D may be TRBD2 (5 bases). Looked up from germline, CDR1 is LGHDT and CDR2 is YNNKEL (reference sequence). V gave up 4 bases and J gave up 9 bases, with 22 bases separating them. The CDR3 spans 16 residues. CDR3 in amino acids: CASSPYARVRSGEQFF. CDR3 coding DNA: TGTGCCAGCAGCCCTTACGCGAGGGTACGGTCAGGTGAGCAGTTCTTC.

The chain employs TRBV18 and TRBJ1-5; 8 bases agree with TRBD1. This CDR3 region has 14 residues. Germline loops: CDR1 KGHSH, CDR2 LQKENI. The V gene end was trimmed by 3 bases and the J gene end by 6 bases; junction bases not matched to a gene: 4. CDR3 DNA sequence: TGTGCCAGCTCACCCGGACAGGGTACTCAGCCCCAGCATTTT. Translated: CASSPGQGTQPQHF. The entire variable domain, with the rest obtained from reference TRBV18 and TRBJ1-5, is as follows: NAGVMQNPRHLVRRRGQEARLRCSPMKGHSHVYWYRQLPEEGLKFMVYLQKENIIDESGMPKERFSAEFPKEGPSILRIQQVVRGDSAAYFCASSPGQGTQPQHFGDGTRLSIL.

V usage is TRBV28 and J usage is TRBJ1-1; D is possibly TRBD1 (5 bases). The V and J ends lost 2 bases and 1 base respectively, with 8 bases between them. Germline V gene sequence: CDR1 MDHEN, CDR2 SYDVKM. This CDR3 region has 14 residues. The CDR3 protein is CASSLRGPNTEAFF. As DNA, the CDR3 is TGTGCCAGCAGTTTAAGGGGCCCGAACACTGAAGCTTTCTTT.

The chain recombines TRBV18 with TRBJ1-1; D possibly corresponds to TRBD1 (5 bases). The V end lost 4 bases, the J end lost 0 bases, and 6 bases lay between the germline ends. Germline CDR1 KGHSH, CDR2 LQKENI. The CDR3 length is 13 residues. The CDR3 bases are TGTGCCAGCTCACTGGACATGAACACTGAAGCTTTCTTT. It specifies CASSLDMNTEAFF.

V gene TRBV5-1 combines with J gene TRBJ1-5, with 8 bases fitting TRBD1. J lost 5 bases, V lost 2 bases, and 3 bases had no gene match. There are 14 residues in the CDR3. The germline V gene has CDR1 SGHRS and CDR2 YFSETQ. CDR3 sequence reads: CASSFPGGDQPQHF. The CDR3 DNA reads as TGCGCCAGCAGCTTCCCAGGGGGCGATCAGCCCCAGCATTTT. Variable domain in full (rest from reference TRBV5-1 and TRBJ1-5): KAGVTQTPRYLIKTRGQQVTLSCSPISGHRSVSWYQQTPGQGLQFLFEYFSETQRNKGNFPGRFSGRQFSNSRSEMNVSTLELGDSALYLCASSFPGGDQPQHFGDGTRLSIL.

The rearrangement uses TRBV4-1 and TRBJ2-5; TRBD2 matches 11 bases. The CDR3 totals 15 residues. Germline CDR1 reads MGHRA; CDR2 reads YSYEKL. Unmatched junction bases numbered 4, after V lost 5 bases and J lost 2 bases. The CDR3 DNA is TGCGCCAGCAGCGGGGGACTAGCGGTACAAGAGACCCAGTACTTC. It yields the protein CASSGGLAVQETQYF.

This clone was seen a handful of times. The rearrangement joins TRBV11-3 to TRBJ2-3; tentative D call: TRBD1 (5 bases). The germline V gene encodes CDR1 SGHNT and CDR2 YENEEA. This CDR3 spans 13 amino acids. The ends were cut back, 4 bases at V and 3 bases at J, with 8 bases in the middle. CDR3 region: CASSSAGTDTQYF. Here the CDR3 DNA reads TGTGCCAGCAGCTCAGCAGGGACAGATACGCAGTATTTT.

On this clone: Other DNA sequences from this sample encode an identical CDR3 as well. The chain carries TRBV18 and TRBJ1-1; possible D gene TRBD1, 5 bases. Germline V gene lookup returns CDR1 KGHSH and CDR2 LQKENI. The V end lost 2 bases, the J end lost 5 bases, and 12 bases lay between the germline ends. The CDR3 length is 14 residues. CDR3 coding DNA: TGTGCCAGCTCACCAACTCCGGGGGAGACTGAAGCTTTCTTT. It codes for CASSPTPGETEAFF.

The chain uses TRBV5-1 and TRBJ2-3, with 8 bases aligning to TRBD2. CDR1 SGHRS and CDR2 YFSETQ come from the germline V gene. J gave up 4 bases and V 0 bases, and 7 bases lay outside the gene matches. The CDR3 length is 16 residues. CDR3 in DNA: TGCGCCAGCAGCTTGGGGGCCCTAGCGGGTGCAGATACGCAGTATTTT. Amino acids: CASSLGALAGADTQYF.

The chain has TRBV28 and TRBJ1-6; D gene uncertain. The germline V and J ends were trimmed by 4 bases and 7 bases, with 11 bases remaining between them. The CDR3 has 14 residues. The germline V gene encodes CDR1 MDHEN and CDR2 SYDVKM. The CDR3 spells CASSSEGWNSPLHF. The CDR3 region has the DNA TGTGCCAGCAGTTCTGAGGGTTGGAATTCACCCCTCCACTTT.

J is TRBJ2-7 and V is TRBV3-1 (or the pseudogene TRBV3-2); D possibly corresponds to TRBD1 (5 bases). CDR1 is LGHDT, CDR2 YNNKEL, per germline (reference sequence). The CDR3 is made up of 13 amino acids. V was pared by 0 bases and J by 6 bases, with 9 bases between. CDR3 bases: TGTGCCAGCAGCCAAGAGTGGCAGGGCGAGCAGTACTTC. Encoded protein: CASSQEWQGEQYF.

V is TRBV3-1 (or the pseudogene TRBV3-2) and J is TRBJ2-7; 12 bases fit TRBD2. There are 17 residues in the CDR3. Germline V gives CDR1 LGHDT, CDR2 YNNKEL (reference sequence). The V gene end was trimmed by 2 bases and the J gene end by 5 bases; junction bases not matched to a gene: 10. CDR3 residues: CASSQFTTSGSIHEQYF. CDR3 bases: TGTGCCAGCAGCCAATTTACGACTAGCGGGAGTATCCACGAGCAGTACTTC.

The chain uses TRBV5-1 and TRBJ2-1; 7 nucleotides agree with TRBD2. After removal of 5 bases from V and 1 base from J, the junction contained 12 bases not matched to a gene. CDR3 length: 17 amino acids. Germline V gene sequence: CDR1 SGHRS, CDR2 YFSETQ. The CDR3 bases are TGCGCCAGCAGTTGGGGAGGCGGGAGCCATTCCTACAATGAGCAGTTCTTC. Residues: CASSWGGGSHSYNEQFF. The variable domain in full, completed from reference TRBV5-1 and TRBJ2-1, reads KAGVTQTPRYLIKTRGQQVTLSCSPISGHRSVSWYQQTPGQGLQFLFEYFSETQRNKGNFPGRFSGRQFSNSRSEMNVSTLELGDSALYLCASSWGGGSHSYNEQFFGPGTRLTVL.

This clone has just one count. V is TRBV28 and J is TRBJ2-7, with TRBD2 matching over 10 bases. The V gene's germline CDR1 is MDHEN and CDR2 SYDVKM. V was pared by 6 bases and J by 3 bases, with 2 bases of the junction left unmatched. The CDR3 spans 13 residues. CDR3 residues: CASSGTSVYEQYF. The CDR3 region has the DNA TGTGCCAGCAGCGGGACTAGCGTCTACGAGCAGTACTTC.